The 16 T cell receptor beta chains presented below share a single source sample, sequenced in a study of CD8 T cells in ankylosing spondylitis (dated 2017 in TCRdb). The library was made by 5' RACE. The instrument was an Illumina HiSeq 2500. TCRdb applied fastp at Q25 and MiXCR to the public reads, then kept only in-frame beta chains. Rows with one shared CDR3 protein collapse into an entry with the most common genes and DNA. The sample includes roughly 230,000 distinct CDR3 sequences, with less than 9.5% observed a single time. The ten largest clonotypes hold roughly 4.9% of the sample. Sample: blood, either unsorted or a sorted T cell fraction (not recorded which). Receptor source: a female donor with ankylosing spondylitis or in good health (not recorded which).

The chain recombines TRBV7-6 with TRBJ2-2; 7 positions agree with TRBD2. With V trimmed by 2 bases and J by 5 bases, 8 bases remained unmatched. There are 16 residues in the CDR3. Germline-derived CDR1 and CDR2 are SGHVS and FNYEAQ. The CDR3 protein is CASSLLGGRGTGELFF. The CDR3 DNA sequence: TGTGCCAGCAGCTTACTCGGCGGGAGAGGAACCGGGGAGCTGTTTTTT.

This clonotype was seen more than once but under ten times. CDR3 sequence: CASDRRPLYGYTF. The CDR3 DNA is TGTGCCAGCGACCGACGGCCACTCTATGGCTACACCTTC. The chain combines TRBV7-3 with TRBJ1-2; unclear D gene. V was clipped by 8 bases and J by 4 bases, with 14 bases between them. Germline V gene data show CDR1 as SGHTA and CDR2 as FQGTGA. The CDR3 totals 13 residues.

This clonotype showed up just a few times. This chain joins TRBV20-1 and TRBJ2-1, with D possibly being TRBD1 or TRBD2 (5 bases each). CDR3 length: 14 amino acids. Germline V gene sequence: CDR1 DFQATT, CDR2 SNEGSKA (reference sequence). V lost 6 bases and J lost 0, with 12 bases in between. CDR3 in amino acids: CSAPGPSSYNEQFF. CDR3 bases: TGCAGTGCGCCGGGACCGAGCTCCTACAATGAGCAGTTCTTC.

Many counts were recorded for this clonotype. The genes are TRBV2 and TRBJ2-1, with 8 bases identical to TRBD1. Germline CDR1 is SNHLY and CDR2 is FYNNEI. The J segment lost 0 bases and the V segment lost 6 bases, leaving 7 bases of the junction unmatched. The CDR3 length is 16 residues. CDR3 residues: CASRLRTGSSYNEQFF. CDR3 DNA: TGTGCCAGCAGGCTCAGGACAGGGAGCTCCTACAATGAGCAGTTCTTC.

Note on this clonotype: It may be a read error: a sequence one base away is much more abundant. V is TRBV3-1 and J is TRBJ1-5; D may be TRBD1 (5 bases). CDR1 is LGHDT and CDR2 is YNNKEL in the germline V gene (reference sequence). V was clipped by 10 bases and J by 5 bases, with 12 bases between them. The CDR3 is made up of 12 amino acids. The CDR3 protein is CATGTPDQPQHF. CDR3 sequence (DNA): TGTGCCACCGGGACTCCGGATCAGCCCCAGCATTTT.

Details on this clonotype: The junction departs from the called germline gene at one end, perhaps through a read error. The rearrangement links TRBV2 to TRBJ2-1, with TRBD2 matching 16 bases. The CDR3 totals 18 residues. CDR1 and CDR2 (germline): SNHLY, FYNNEI. In nucleotides, the CDR3 is TGTACCAGCTGGGTAACCGGGACTAGCGGGAGGGCCGGTAATGAGCAGTTCTTC. This translates into CTSWVTGTSGRAGNEQFF.

This clonotype occurred many times. This chain links TRBV5-6 with TRBJ2-3; no firm D call. The length of the CDR3 is 16 residues. V was shortened by 3 bases and J by 3 bases, with 17 bases between the two germline ends. CDR1 and CDR2 from the germline V gene are SGHDT and YYEEEE. This CDR3 reads CASSSQRLRPTDTQYF. The DNA of the CDR3 is TGTGCCAGCAGCTCCCAGAGGCTGCGGCCGACAGATACGCAGTATTTT.

This clonotype was counted ten times or more. The rearrangement links TRBV11-2 to TRBJ1-2; D gene uncertain. Germline CDR1 reads SGHAT; CDR2 reads FQNNGV. The CDR3 extends over 13 amino acids. The V gene lost 8 bases and the J gene lost 4 bases, with 14 bases spanning the gap. CDR3 sequence (DNA): TGTGCCAGCTCCGAAGGACTGAGCTATGGCTACACCTTC. Translating gives CASSEGLSYGYTF.

As regards this clonotype: Its ends do not fully match the called genes, so a read error is possible. The chain carries TRBV5-6 and TRBJ2-1; D possibly matches TRBD1 or TRBD2 (5 bases each). CDR1 SGHDT and CDR2 YYEEEE come from the germline V gene. This CDR3 is built from 15 residues. CDR3 DNA sequence: TGTGTCAGCAGCTTGGGGACGGTATGGGGGAATGAGCAGTTCTTC. This encodes CVSSLGTVWGNEQFF.

This clonotype has ten or more counts. This chain uses TRBV12-3 or TRBV12-4 with TRBJ2-1, with D possibly matching TRBD1 (5 bases). Trimming stripped 3 bases from V and 3 bases from J, with 9 bases between. This CDR3 region has 14 residues. In DNA form, the CDR3 reads TGTGCCAGCAGTTTCTCGACAGACTACAATGAGCAGTTCTTC. Its protein product is CASSFSTDYNEQFF.

The DNA for the CDR3 is TGCGCCAGCAGCTTGGAGATAGGGACGGCTTCACCCCTCCACTTT. Its protein product is CASSLEIGTASPLHF. V is TRBV5-1 and J is TRBJ1-6; perhaps TRBD1 as D (5 bases). With 0 bases removed from V and 9 bases from J, the gap between germline ends came to 13 bases. This CDR3 has 15 amino acids. Per germline, CDR1 SGHRS and CDR2 YFSETQ.

This clonotype was counted at least ten times. The CDR3 DNA reads TGTGCCAGCAGTTCCCACTCGCGCCTCAGCTACGAGCAGTACTTC. Translation gives CASSSHSRLSYEQYF. The chain joins TRBV28 to TRBJ2-7, with D unresolved. The CDR3 length is 15 residues. With 4 bases removed from V and 3 bases from J, the gap between germline ends came to 16 bases. In germline, CDR1 is MDHEN, CDR2 SYDVKM.

This clonotype was seen repeatedly, ten times or more. The chain couples TRBV9 to TRBJ1-6, with 7 bases matching TRBD1. The CDR3 is made up of 15 amino acids. The germline gives CDR1 SGDLS, CDR2 YYNGEE. The junction had 2 bases not matched to a gene; V was cut back by 0 bases and J by 5 bases. The CDR3 region is CASSVGQGHNSPLHF. CDR3 coding DNA: TGTGCCAGCAGCGTAGGACAGGGTCATAATTCACCCCTCCACTTT. The full variable domain, with the rest looked up from reference TRBV9 and TRBJ1-6, is DSGVTQTPKHLITATGQRVTLRCSPRSGDLSVYWYQQSLDQGLQFLIQYYNGEERAKGNILERFSAQQFPDLHSELNLSSLELGDSALYFCASSVGQGHNSPLHFGNGTRLTVT.

This clonotype was recorded at least ten times. The V and J genes are TRBV20-1 and TRBJ2-7; possibly TRBD2 for D (5 bases). Trimming removed 0 bases from V and 3 bases from J, with 12 bases in between. Looked up from germline, CDR1 is DFQATT and CDR2 is SNEGSKA (reference sequence). CDR3 size: 14 residues. CDR3 protein: CSARDQDFLYEQYF. The CDR3 DNA reads as TGCAGTGCTAGAGATCAGGACTTTCTCTACGAGCAGTACTTC.

With regard to this clonotype: A much bigger clone sits one base away, suggesting this may be a read error. V is TRBV3-1 and J is TRBJ1-1, with D unresolved. The V gene lost 4 bases and the J gene lost 8 bases, with 11 bases spanning the gap. The CDR3 consists of 12 residues. In germline, CDR1 is LGHDT, CDR2 YNNKEL (reference sequence). The CDR3 DNA is TGTGCCAGCAGCCTCTCGGACGGGGAAGCTTTCTTT. Protein sequence: CASSLSDGEAFF.

This clonotype was detected ten times or more. The chain links TRBV5-6 to TRBJ2-7; D uncertain. Trimming cost V 4 bases and J 3 bases, with 14 bases left between them. There are 14 residues in the CDR3. Germline lookup yields CDR1 SGHDT and CDR2 YYEEEE. The DNA for the CDR3 is TGTGCCAGCAGCCCAGATTCGGCTAACTACGAGCAGTACTTC. This sequence encodes CASSPDSANYEQYF.